The present TCR beta chain was sequenced within a study of shared clonotypes between healthy human individuals. The deep-level immunoSEQ assay was used. Clones were read by immunoSEQ multiplex PCR, and TCRdb kept only the in-frame ones, dropping some. The sample shows under 1 million clones, 96% of them seen only once. Per germline, CDR1 WNHNN and CDR2 SYGVQD (reference sequence). The CDR3 sequence is 16 residues long. Trimming took 0 bases from V and 0 from J, leaving 10 bases between them. The naive CD8 fraction comprised CD45RO-negative cells positively selected for CCR7 and excluded terminally differentiated effector memory CD45RA+ cells.

The receptor was isolated from a man aged 25-40 years in good health. Sequenced input: naive CD8+ T cells sorted from blood. This chain uses TRBV10-1 with TRBJ2-3; D remains unclear. CDR3 protein: CASSESMGSSTDTQYF. For the CDR3, the DNA is TGCGCCAGCAGTGAGTCTATGGGGTCTAGCACAGATACGCAGTATTTT.